These 20 T cell receptor beta chains originate from one sample sequenced in a study of regulatory T cells in long-lasting Graves disease. The time point denotes: newly diagnosed GD, antithyroid drugs for less than 3 months. PBMC RNA served as the TCR library source. HTBI primers from iRepertoire and Arm-PCR of CDR3 regions yielded the TCR beta libraries. MiXCR, run by TCRdb on the multiplex PCR reads, gives a single entry per CDR3 protein. The table has 450,000 to 600,000 distinct CDR3 sequences, roughly 13% seen once; the top ten hold more than 8.5%. These data were also filed under a second study, of T cells in Graves' hyperthyroidism and ophthalmopathy.

Specimen: peripheral blood mononuclear cells (PBMCs), collected at new diagnosis, from a patient treated with antithyroid drugs. All receptors derive from a man aged 30 to 39 with Graves disease.

This clonotype appeared a few times. The chain uses TRBV7-9 and TRBJ2-2, with 8 bases fitting TRBD1. This CDR3 is built from 16 residues. The J segment lost 4 bases and the V segment lost 4 bases, leaving 8 bases of the junction unmatched. CDR1 SEHNR and CDR2 FQNEAQ come from the germline V gene (reference sequence). DNA for the CDR3: TGTGCCAGCAGCTCGTTCGACAGGGGTGGCACCGGGGAGCTGTTTTTT. This gives the protein CASSSFDRGGTGELFF.

The chain recombines TRBV7-2 with TRBJ1-5; D is ambiguous. The CDR3 consists of 11 residues. The V end lost 5 bases, the J end lost 9 bases, and 8 bases lay between the germline ends. In germline, CDR1 is SGHTA, CDR2 FQGNSA. The CDR3 loop is CASSRAGPQHF. CDR3 nucleotide sequence: TGTGCCAGCAGCAGAGCAGGGCCCCAGCATTTT. Filled out from reference TRBV7-2 and TRBJ1-5, the complete variable domain reads GAGVSQSPSNKVTEKGKDVELRCDPISGHTALYWYRQSLGQGLEFLIYFQGNSAPDKSGLPSDRFSAERTGGSVSTLTIQRTQQEDSAVYLCASSRAGPQHFGDGTRLSIL.

Ten or more counts support this clonotype. The chain couples TRBV20-1 to TRBJ2-5; 11 nucleotides align to TRBD2. The CDR3 sequence is 14 residues long. With 8 bases clipped from V and 1 base from J, the junction kept 6 bases outside the gene matches. Germline CDR1 is DFQATT and CDR2 is SNEGSKA (reference sequence). The CDR3 loop reads CSPRLAGSQETQYF. The CDR3 DNA follows: TGCAGTCCCCGACTAGCGGGAAGCCAAGAGACCCAGTACTTC.

The genes are TRBV5-1 and TRBJ2-5; TRBD2 matches 8 bases. Losses at the gene ends were 0 bases for V and 4 bases for J; bases not matched to a gene: 8. From germline, CDR1 is SGHRS and CDR2 YFSETQ. The CDR3 has 16 amino acids. CDR3 in amino acids: CASSLDPGRASETQYF. DNA for the CDR3: TGCGCCAGCAGCTTGGATCCCGGGAGGGCGTCAGAGACCCAGTACTTC.

This clonotype was detected a few times. J is TRBJ2-7 and V is TRBV2, with 9 positions matching TRBD2. The V gene's germline CDR1 is SNHLY and CDR2 FYNNEI. The CDR3 extends over 15 amino acids. With V trimmed by 4 bases and J by 4 bases, 8 bases remained unmatched. CDR3: CASSGGGGREYEQYF. CDR3 nucleotides: TGTGCCAGCAGTGGAGGGGGCGGGAGGGAGTACGAGCAGTACTTC.

This clonotype was seen many times. The genes are TRBV20-1 and TRBJ1-1; D gene unclear. Trimming shortened V by 1 base and J by 3 bases, and 12 bases separated the two germline ends. The germline CDR1 and CDR2 sequences are DFQATT and SNEGSKA (reference sequence). The CDR3 has 14 amino acids. CDR3 nucleotides: TGCAGTGCTAGAGTACCGGGCCCGGACACTGAAGCTTTCTTT. Its translation is CSARVPGPDTEAFF.

Many counts were recorded for this clonotype. The V call is TRBV11-1, the J call TRBJ2-7; TRBD2 agrees at 8 bases. Losses at the gene ends were 3 bases for V and 0 bases for J; bases not matched to a gene: 4. This CDR3 contains 15 residues. Germline CDR1 is SGHAT and CDR2 is FQDESV (reference sequence). Here the CDR3 DNA reads TGTGCCAGCAGCTTCGCGGGAGGTCTCTCCTACGAGCAGTACTTC. This encodes CASSFAGGLSYEQYF. Complete variable domain (other parts from reference TRBV11-1 and TRBJ2-7): EAEVAQSPRYKITEKSQAVAFWCDPISGHATLYWYRQILGQGPELLVQFQDESVVDDSQLPKDRFSAERLKGVDSTLKIQPAELGDSAMYLCASSFAGGLSYEQYFGPGTRLTVT.

This clonotype was counted only a few times. The conserved closing phenylalanine or tryptophan is absent in this CDR3, likely reflecting a read error. No DNA is shown, since the ends of the CDR3 on it are uncertain; the CDR3 is the one TCRdb lists. The rearrangement links TRBV28 to TRBJ1-4; TRBD1, the table's D call, was not compared with the DNA. The germline gives CDR1 MDHEN, CDR2 SYDVKM. Inclusive of both ends, the CDR3 amounts to 12 amino acids. The CDR3 here is CASSSVPGHPAL.

The V call is TRBV6-1, the J call TRBJ2-7; 10 bases align to TRBD1. The CDR3 spans 13 residues. Germline values: CDR1 MNHNS, CDR2 SASEGT. V dropped 8 bases and J dropped 3; count of bases not matched to a gene: 4. CDR3: CASSGTGVYEQYF. The CDR3 DNA is TGTGCCAGCTCCGGGACAGGGGTCTACGAGCAGTACTTC.

There are many counts of this clonotype. This chain connects TRBV7-2 to TRBJ2-7; the D is unclear. CDR3 length: 14 amino acids. Trimming took off 2 bases at V and 1 base at J, with 9 bases between the two ends. Germline V lookup: CDR1 SGHTA, CDR2 FQGNSA. The CDR3 region has the DNA TGTGCCAGCAGCTTATCGGGCAGGTCCTACGAGCAGTACTTC. Translation gives CASSLSGRSYEQYF.

The sample holds many counts of this clonotype. The CDR3 sequence: CSASSQETQYF. CDR3 DNA sequence: TGCAGTGCTAGCTCTCAAGAGACCCAGTACTTC. V gene TRBV20-1 combines with J gene TRBJ2-5; D remains ambiguous. Between the trimmed V and J ends, which lost 3 bases and 2 bases, there was a span of 4 bases. Germline V gene data show CDR1 as DFQATT and CDR2 as SNEGSKA (reference sequence). The CDR3 covers 11 residues.

V and J are TRBV6-5 and TRBJ2-1; TRBD1 or TRBD2 may be the D gene (5 bases each). Germline lookup yields CDR1 MNHEY and CDR2 SVGAGI. There are 14 residues in the CDR3. V was cut by 2 bases and J by 12 bases, with 17 bases left in between. The CDR3 spells CASSYEGRYPGQFF. In DNA form, the CDR3 reads TGTGCCAGCAGTTACGAGGGGAGATATCCGGGGCAGTTCTTC.

This clonotype was observed many times. The rearrangement joins TRBV6-1 to TRBJ2-7; TRBD2 agrees at 10 bases. The trim removed 7 bases at V and 3 bases at J, leaving 6 bases unmatched. The CDR3 runs to 14 residues. Germline CDR1 and CDR2: MNHNS and SASEGT. CDR3 in DNA: TGTGCCAGCACCGCTAGCGGGAGATACTACGAGCAGTACTTC. Amino acids: CASTASGRYYEQYF.

This clonotype was detected many times. The chain is built from TRBV5-6 and TRBJ1-2; D call uncertain. This CDR3 spans 15 amino acids. Trimming took off 4 bases at V and 4 bases at J, with 17 bases between the two ends. CDR1 and CDR2 from the germline V gene are SGHDT and YYEEEE. CDR3 DNA: TGTGCCAGCAGCCCTTGGCCCGGAGGGATCTATGGCTACACCTTC. Its protein is CASSPWPGGIYGYTF.

This clonotype was recorded many times. The rearrangement uses TRBV5-6 and TRBJ2-3; 13 nucleotides agree with TRBD2. V shed 4 bases and J 1 base; nucleotides not matched to a gene: 3. Looked up from germline, CDR1 is SGHDT and CDR2 is YYEEEE. The CDR3 contains 16 residues. DNA for the CDR3: TGTGCCAGCAGCGACGGGACTAGCGGGGGCACAGATACGCAGTATTTT. This sequence encodes CASSDGTSGGTDTQYF.

This clonotype has ten or more counts. The rearrangement links TRBV20-1 to TRBJ2-1; a possible D gene is TRBD1 (6 bases). The V and J ends lost 2 bases and 3 bases respectively, with 14 bases between them. There are 15 residues in the CDR3. Germline-derived CDR1 and CDR2 are DFQATT and SNEGSKA (reference sequence). The CDR3 coding sequence is TGCAGTGCTAGAAATCTTCTACAGGGCTACAATGAGCAGTTCTTC. Translating it yields CSARNLLQGYNEQFF.

This clonotype was picked up many times. This chain links TRBV6-2 or TRBV6-3 with TRBJ1-3, with D uncertain. CDR1 and CDR2 from the germline V gene are MNHEY and SVGEGT. CDR3 size: 13 residues. Trimming stripped 4 bases from V and 4 bases from J, with 8 bases between. The CDR3 DNA follows: TGTGCCAGCAGTTCCGGGAGCGGAAACACCATATATTTT. Translated: CASSSGSGNTIYF.

In this sample, this clonotype turned up many times. The rearrangement links TRBV5-1 to TRBJ2-5, with TRBD1 identical over 7 bases. The trim removed 4 bases at V and 4 bases at J, leaving 7 bases unmatched. Germline CDR1 and CDR2: SGHRS and YFSETQ. This CDR3 contains 14 residues. CDR3 residues: CASSRQGKGETQYF. CDR3 bases: TGCGCCAGCAGCCGACAGGGAAAAGGAGAGACCCAGTACTTC.

This clonotype has at least ten counts. V gene TRBV27 combines with J gene TRBJ2-3, with D maybe TRBD2 (5 bases). This CDR3 contains 17 residues. The germline CDR1 and CDR2 sequences are MNHEY and SMNVEV (reference sequence). V shed 6 bases and J shed 2 bases, with 21 bases lying between them. The CDR3 DNA follows: TGTGCCAGCAGATTTAGCCCGAGCCGGGAAGACACAGATACGCAGTATTTT. It codes for CASRFSPSREDTDTQYF.

This clonotype was seen many times. V usage is TRBV27 and J usage is TRBJ2-7, with D possibly called TRBD1 or TRBD2 (5 bases each). Germline CDR1 is MNHEY and CDR2 is SMNVEV (reference sequence). The length of the CDR3 is 17 residues. V lost 4 bases and J 2 bases, leaving 21 bases between the germline ends. Written as DNA, the CDR3 is TGTGCCAGCAGTTACGCCGGGGCGCCACTGGTCCCCTACGAGCAGTACTTC. It translates to CASSYAGAPLVPYEQYF.